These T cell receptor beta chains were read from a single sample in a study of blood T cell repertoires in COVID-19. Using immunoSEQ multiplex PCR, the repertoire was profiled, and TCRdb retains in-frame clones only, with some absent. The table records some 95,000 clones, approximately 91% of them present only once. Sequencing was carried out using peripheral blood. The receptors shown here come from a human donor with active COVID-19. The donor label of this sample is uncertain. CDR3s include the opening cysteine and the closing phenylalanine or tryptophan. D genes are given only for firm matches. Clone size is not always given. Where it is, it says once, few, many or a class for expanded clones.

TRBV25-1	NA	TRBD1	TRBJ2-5	CASSGGQKYF	TGTGCCAGCAGTGGGGGACAGAAGTACTTC
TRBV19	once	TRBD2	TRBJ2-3	CASSAHSGGPTDTQYF	TGTGCCAGTAGTGCCCATAGCGGGGGGCCCACAGATACGCAGTATTTT
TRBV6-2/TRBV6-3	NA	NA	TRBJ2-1	CASSPREEYNEQFF	TGTGCCAGCAGCCCCCGCGAGGAGTACAATGAGCAGTTCTTC
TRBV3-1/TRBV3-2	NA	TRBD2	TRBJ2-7	CASSQSGGYYEQYF	TGTGCCAGCAGCCAGAGCGGGGGCTACTACGAGCAGTACTTC
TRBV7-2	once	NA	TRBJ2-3	CASSLETVLDTQYF	TGTGCCAGCAGCTTAGAGACAGTACTAGATACGCAGTATTTT
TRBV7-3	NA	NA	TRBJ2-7	CASSSRAGYEQYF	TGTGCCAGCAGCTCCAGGGCCGGCTACGAGCAGTACTTC
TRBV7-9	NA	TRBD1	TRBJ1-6	CASSPGQGLNSPLHF	TGTGCCAGCAGCCCGGGACAGGGCTTAAATTCACCCCTCCACTTT
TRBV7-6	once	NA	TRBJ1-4	CASSLAPGESEKLFF	TGTGCCAGCAGCTTAGCGCCCGGGGAGAGTGAAAAACTGTTTTTT
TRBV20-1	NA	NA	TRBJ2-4	CSARDSIQYF	TGCAGTGCTAGAGACTCCATTCAGTACTTC
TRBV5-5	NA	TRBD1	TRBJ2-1	CASSLVSRGRNEQFF	TGTGCCAGCAGCTTGGTTTCGAGGGGGCGGAATGAGCAGTTCTTC
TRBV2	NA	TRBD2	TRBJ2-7	CASREAGREQYF	TGTGCCAGCAGGGAAGCGGGGAGGGAGCAGTACTTC
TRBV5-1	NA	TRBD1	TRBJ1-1	CASSLVWDREKPRNTEAFF	TGCGCCAGCAGCTTGGTTTGGGACAGAGAAAAACCACGGAACACTGAAGCTTTCTTT
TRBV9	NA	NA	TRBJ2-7	CASSNGPTYEQYF	TGTGCCAGCAGCAACGGTCCCACCTACGAGCAGTACTTC
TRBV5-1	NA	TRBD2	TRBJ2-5	CASSLAGGRRETQYF	TGCGCCAGCAGCTTGGCGGGGGGGCGGAGAGAGACCCAGTACTTC
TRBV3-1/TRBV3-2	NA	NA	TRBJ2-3	CASSQDKVKASPPESEVTDTQYF	TGTGCCAGCAGCCAAGATAAGGTTAAAGCAAGCCCTCCGGAGAGTGAAGTCACAGATACGCAGTATTTT